These T cell receptor beta chains were read from a single sample in a study of T cells in Graves' hyperthyroidism and ophthalmopathy. TCRdb passed the multiplex PCR reads through MiXCR, listing each CDR3 protein once. The data hold hundreds of thousands of distinct CDR3 sequences, with roughly a fifth observed a single time. The material sequenced was blood. The receptors were gathered from a man in his fifties with Graves' ophthalmopathy. The CDR3 runs from the conserved cysteine through the conserved F or W. A D gene is named only where the DNA matches it firmly. Clone size appears in some rows only: once, few, many, or a class for an expanded clone.

clone size,J gene,V gene,D gene,CDR3 protein,CDR3 DNA
few,TRBJ2-1,TRBV18,NA,CASSPTNYNEQFF,TGTGCCAGCTCACCCACAAATTACAATGAGCAGTTCTTC
many,TRBJ1-6,TRBV20-1,NA,CSASEGNGSPLHF,TGCAGTGCCTCAGAGGGAAACGGCTCACCCCTCCACTTT
NA,TRBJ1-6,TRBV20-1,NA,CSARRDDRGSYNSPLHF,TGCAGTGCTAGGAGAGACGATAGGGGCTCCTATAATTCACCCCTCCACTTT
few,TRBJ1-6,TRBV6-1,NA,CASSSSAGARNSPLHF,TGTGCCAGCAGCTCCTCAGCGGGGGCGCGGAATTCACCCCTCCACTTT
many,TRBJ2-7,TRBV10-3,NA,CAISDRGASANEQYF,TGTGCCATCAGTGATCGGGGGGCTAGCGCCAACGAGCAGTACTTC
many,TRBJ1-1,TRBV7-9,NA,CASSPTTEAFF,TGTGCCAGCAGCCCGACGACTGAAGCTTTCTTT
many,TRBJ2-7,TRBV20-1,TRBD2,CSAQRLAGVYEQYF,TGCAGTGCTCAGCGACTAGCGGGAGTTTACGAGCAGTACTTC
NA,TRBJ2-7,TRBV4-2,TRBD2,CASSQGTAGGYEQYF,TGTGCCAGCAGCCAAGGCACAGCGGGGGGCTACGAGCAGTACTTC
many,TRBJ1-2,TRBV9,TRBD1,CASSAVQGAVASYTF,TGTGCCAGCAGCGCGGTACAGGGGGCGGTTGCAAGCTACACCTTC
many,TRBJ2-1,TRBV3-1,TRBD2,CASSQVFGREGAYNEQFF,TGTGCCAGCAGCCAAGTTTTCGGGCGGGAGGGTGCCTACAATGAGCAGTTCTTC
few,TRBJ1-1,TRBV27,NA,CASSFADTNTEAFF,TGTGCCAGCAGTTTCGCAGACACGAACACTGAAGCTTTCTTT
many,TRBJ1-4,TRBV15,TRBD1,CATSPSGTGPNEKLFF,TGTGCCACCAGCCCCTCTGGGACAGGACCAAATGAAAAACTGTTTTTT
few,TRBJ2-7,TRBV7-2,TRBD2,CASSPWPAGEIRSGIEQYF,TGTGCCAGCAGTCCTTGGCCAGCGGGAGAAATCAGGAGCGGGATCGAGCAGTACTTC
many,TRBJ2-7,TRBV20-1,TRBD2,CSARDSGTSAYEQYF,TGCAGTGCTAGAGATTCCGGGACTAGCGCCTACGAGCAGTACTTC
few,TRBJ2-1,TRBV29-1,NA,CSVHGTASYNEQFF,TGCAGCGTCCATGGGACTGCCTCCTACAATGAGCAGTTCTTC
NA,TRBJ2-7,TRBV24-1,TRBD1,CATSDSGTGKLYEQYF,TGTGCCACCAGTGATTCCGGGACAGGGAAGCTCTACGAGCAGTACTTC
many,TRBJ1-1,TRBV18,TRBD1,CASSSGTGGVGTEAFF,TGTGCCAGCTCATCCGGGACAGGGGGCGTTGGTACTGAAGCTTTCTTT
NA,TRBJ2-1,TRBV10-3,NA,CAIGVKDNEQFF,TGTGCCATCGGAGTGAAGGACAATGAGCAGTTCTTC
many,TRBJ1-2,TRBV20-1,NA,CSASLNYGYTF,TGCAGTGCCTCTTTGAACTATGGCTACACCTTC
NA,TRBJ1-1,TRBV12-3/TRBV12-4,TRBD1,CASSTGGTTEAFF,TGTGCCAGCAGCACAGGGGGGACCACTGAAGCTTTCTTT
many,TRBJ2-3,TRBV3-1,TRBD2,CASSPSGRRTDTQYF,TGTGCCAGCAGCCCGAGCGGGAGGCGCACAGATACGCAGTATTTT
many,TRBJ1-1,TRBV2,TRBD1,CASRVDRGTEAFF,TGTGCCAGCAGGGTGGACAGGGGAACTGAAGCTTTCTTT
NA,TRBJ2-7,TRBV20-1,TRBD1,CSARVGRVGQGAKSEQYF,TGCAGTGCTAGAGTCGGCCGAGTGGGACAGGGGGCGAAAAGCGAGCAGTACTTC
many,TRBJ2-7,TRBV28,TRBD1,CASSSRDRAYEQYF,TGTGCCAGCAGTTCCCGGGACAGGGCGTACGAGCAGTACTTC
NA,TRBJ2-2,TRBV15,NA,CATSRVASSKTGGLFF,TGTGCCACCAGCAGAGTTGCCTCCTCCAAGACCGGGGGGCTGTTTTTT
few,TRBJ2-7,TRBV28,NA,CASSLLVTAMYEQYF,TGTGCCAGCAGTTTACTAGTCACAGCGATGTACGAGCAGTACTTC
many,TRBJ2-1,TRBV20-1,TRBD2,CSALPTSGGGNEQFF,TGCAGTGCTCTCCCGACTAGCGGGGGGGGGAATGAGCAGTTCTTC
NA,TRBJ2-1,TRBV5-1,NA,CASSLEAGRSNEQFF,TGCGCCAGCAGCTTGGAGGCTGGCAGGTCCAATGAGCAGTTCTTC
NA,TRBJ2-3,TRBV9,NA,CASSVSGGAGTDTQYF,TGTGCCAGCAGCGTTTCCGGGGGCGCTGGCACAGATACGCAGTATTTT
NA,TRBJ2-5,TRBV6-1,NA,CATSPVKTVYQETQYF,TGTGCCACTAGTCCTGTGAAGACAGTGTACCAAGAGACCCAGTACTTC
few,TRBJ1-5,TRBV7-8,NA,CASSFGGAIGNQPQHF,TGTGCCAGCAGCTTTGGGGGCGCGATTGGCAATCAGCCCCAGCATTTT
few,TRBJ2-3,TRBV5-6,NA,CASTPKFGESEDTQYF,TGTGCCAGCACTCCCAAATTTGGGGAGTCGGAAGATACGCAGTATTTT
NA,TRBJ2-2,TRBV28,TRBD2,CASRLAGGPSGELFF,TGTGCCAGCAGACTAGCGGGAGGGCCTAGCGGGGAGCTGTTTTTT
NA,TRBJ2-3,TRBV4-1,NA,CASIRDPLNTDTQYF,TGCGCCAGCATCCGGGACCCCCTAAACACAGATACGCAGTATTTT
few,TRBJ2-5,TRBV6-1,TRBD2,CASSSPGRGLAGLETQYF,TGTGCCAGCAGCAGTCCCGGAAGGGGACTAGCGGGACTAGAGACCCAGTACTTC
few,TRBJ2-7,TRBV20-1,NA,CSATLQTQYEQYF,TGCAGTGCTACCTTACAGACCCAATACGAGCAGTACTTC
few,TRBJ2-3,TRBV27,TRBD1,CASSKRGTGITDTQYF,TGTGCCAGCAGTAAAAGGGGGACAGGGATCACAGATACGCAGTATTTT
many,TRBJ2-5,TRBV27,TRBD2,CASRPGLAGRTQYF,TGTGCCAGCAGACCGGGACTAGCGGGTAGGACCCAGTACTTC
NA,TRBJ1-3,TRBV3-1,TRBD1,CASSGQAGNTIYF,TGTGCCAGCAGTGGACAGGCCGGAAACACCATATATTTT
many,TRBJ1-2,TRBV28,NA,CASSLRTIDGYTF,TGTGCCAGCAGTTTGAGGACGATCGATGGCTACACCTTC
many,TRBJ1-5,TRBV7-8,NA,CASSLASGRAVQPQHF,TGTGCCAGCAGCTTAGCGTCGGGGAGGGCCGTTCAGCCCCAGCATTTT
many,TRBJ2-3,TRBV7-3,NA,CASSSTGTSTDTQYF,TGTGCCAGCAGCTCCACCGGGACTAGCACAGATACGCAGTATTTT
many,TRBJ2-5,TRBV28,NA,CASSLGAGAETQYF,TGTGCCAGCAGTTTGGGGGCGGGAGCCGAGACCCAGTACTTC
NA,TRBJ1-2,TRBV12-3/TRBV12-4,TRBD1,CASRTGGFFGYTF,TGTGCCAGTCGAACAGGGGGCTTTTTTGGCTACACCTTC
NA,TRBJ2-1,TRBV20-1,NA,CSARRLRTYNEQFF,TGCAGTGCTAGGCGACTTAGAACCTACAATGAGCAGTTCTTC
many,TRBJ2-5,TRBV7-2,TRBD2,CASSLPAGYQETQYF,TGTGCCAGCAGCTTGCCAGCGGGGTACCAAGAGACCCAGTACTTC
many,TRBJ2-2,TRBV7-8,TRBD2,CASILGSGSYRNTGELFF,TGTGCCAGCATCCTGGGTAGCGGGAGTTATCGGAACACCGGGGAGCTGTTTTTT
NA,TRBJ2-2,TRBV12-3/TRBV12-4,TRBD2,CASRIGLADGELFF,TGTGCCAGCAGGATAGGACTAGCCGACGGGGAGCTGTTTTTT
few,TRBJ2-1,TRBV28,NA,CASSFRGIYNEQFF,TGTGCCAGCAGTTTTCGCGGGATCTACAATGAGCAGTTCTTC
many,TRBJ2-6,TRBV5-1,NA,CASSSSSGANVLTF,TGCGCCAGCAGCAGTAGCTCTGGGGCCAACGTCCTGACTTTC
NA,TRBJ1-2,TRBV6-1,NA,CASSDEGRDYGYTF,TGTGCCAGCAGTGACGAAGGCAGAGACTATGGCTACACCTTC